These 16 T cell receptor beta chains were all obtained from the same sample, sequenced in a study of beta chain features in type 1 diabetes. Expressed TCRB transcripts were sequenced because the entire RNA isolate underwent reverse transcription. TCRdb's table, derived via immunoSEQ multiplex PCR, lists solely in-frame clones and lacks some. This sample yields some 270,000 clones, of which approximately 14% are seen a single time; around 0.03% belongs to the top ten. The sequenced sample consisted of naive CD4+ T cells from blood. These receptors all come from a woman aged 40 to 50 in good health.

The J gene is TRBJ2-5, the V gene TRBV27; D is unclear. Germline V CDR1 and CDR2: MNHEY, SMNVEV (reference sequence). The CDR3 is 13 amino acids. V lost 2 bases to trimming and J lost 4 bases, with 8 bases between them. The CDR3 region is CASSLGRRETQYF. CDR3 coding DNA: TGTGCCAGCAGTTTAGGTCGGAGAGAGACCCAGTACTTC.

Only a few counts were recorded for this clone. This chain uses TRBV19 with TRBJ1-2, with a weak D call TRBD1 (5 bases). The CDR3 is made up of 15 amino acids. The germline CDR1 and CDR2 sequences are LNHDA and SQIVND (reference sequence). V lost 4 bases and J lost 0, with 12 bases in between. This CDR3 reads CASSTPDKANYGYTF. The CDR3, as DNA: TGTGCCAGTAGTACCCCGGACAAAGCTAACTATGGCTACACCTTC.

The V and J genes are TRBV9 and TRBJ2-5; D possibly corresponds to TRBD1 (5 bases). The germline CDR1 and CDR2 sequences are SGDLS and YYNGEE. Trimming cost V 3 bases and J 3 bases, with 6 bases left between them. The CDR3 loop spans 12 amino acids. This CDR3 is CASSEQEETQYF. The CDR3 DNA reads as TGTGCCAGCAGCGAACAGGAAGAGACCCAGTACTTC.

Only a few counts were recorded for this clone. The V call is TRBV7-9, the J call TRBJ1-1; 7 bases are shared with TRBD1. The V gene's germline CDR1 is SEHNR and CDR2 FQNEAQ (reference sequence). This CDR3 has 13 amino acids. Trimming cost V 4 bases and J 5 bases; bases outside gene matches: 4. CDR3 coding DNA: TGTGCCAGCAGCTGGGACAGAAGAACTGAAGCTTTCTTT. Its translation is CASSWDRRTEAFF.

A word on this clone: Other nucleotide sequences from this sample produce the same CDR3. CDR3 residues: CASSSQGQREQFF. DNA of the CDR3: TGTGCCAGCAGCTCGCAGGGGCAACGGGAGCAGTTCTTC. The rearrangement links TRBV7-9 to TRBJ2-1; TRBD1 is a possible D gene (6 bases). The V gene's germline CDR1 is SEHNR and CDR2 FQNEAQ (reference sequence). This CDR3 has 13 amino acids. V was cut by 4 bases and J by 10 bases, with 14 bases left in between.

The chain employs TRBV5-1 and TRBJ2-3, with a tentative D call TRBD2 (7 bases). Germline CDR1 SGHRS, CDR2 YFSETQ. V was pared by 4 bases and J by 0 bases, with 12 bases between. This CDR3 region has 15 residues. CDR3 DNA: TGCGCCAGCAGCGATGGCGGGGGCAGCACAGATACGCAGTATTTT. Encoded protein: CASSDGGGSTDTQYF.

CDR3 DNA sequence: TGTGCCAGCAGCTCCCAGGGGTCCAATCAGCCCCAGCATTTT. Its translation: CASSSQGSNQPQHF. The chain has TRBV5-4 and TRBJ1-5; D may be TRBD1 (6 bases). The length of the CDR3 is 14 residues. Germline V gene sequence: CDR1 SGHNT, CDR2 YYREEE (reference sequence). V shed 3 bases and J shed 3 bases, with 10 bases lying between them.

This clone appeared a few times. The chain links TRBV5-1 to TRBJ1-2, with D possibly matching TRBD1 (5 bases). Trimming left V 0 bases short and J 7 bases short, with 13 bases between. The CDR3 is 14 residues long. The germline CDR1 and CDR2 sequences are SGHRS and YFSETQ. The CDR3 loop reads CASSLGGAPGGYTF. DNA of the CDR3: TGCGCCAGCAGCTTGGGTGGGGCGCCGGGTGGCTACACCTTC.

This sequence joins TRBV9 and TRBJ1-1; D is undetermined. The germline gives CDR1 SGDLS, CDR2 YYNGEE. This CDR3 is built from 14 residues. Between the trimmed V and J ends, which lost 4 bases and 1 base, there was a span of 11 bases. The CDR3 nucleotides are TGTGCCAGCAGCCCCCCGGGAAAGAACACTGAAGCTTTCTTT. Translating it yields CASSPPGKNTEAFF.

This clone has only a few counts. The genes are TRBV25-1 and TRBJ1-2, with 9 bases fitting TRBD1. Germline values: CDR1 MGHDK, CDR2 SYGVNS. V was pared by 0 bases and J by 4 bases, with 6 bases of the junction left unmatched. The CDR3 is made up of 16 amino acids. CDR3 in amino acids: CASSEYPGTGTYGYTF. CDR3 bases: TGTGCCAGCAGTGAATACCCCGGGACAGGGACCTATGGCTACACCTTC.

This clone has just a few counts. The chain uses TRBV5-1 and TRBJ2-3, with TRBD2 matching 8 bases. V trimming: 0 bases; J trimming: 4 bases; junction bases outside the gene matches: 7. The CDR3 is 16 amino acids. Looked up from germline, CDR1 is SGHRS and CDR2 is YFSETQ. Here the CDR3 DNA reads TGCGCCAGCAGCTTGGCCGGCGGACTAGCTGCAGATACGCAGTATTTT. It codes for CASSLAGGLAADTQYF.

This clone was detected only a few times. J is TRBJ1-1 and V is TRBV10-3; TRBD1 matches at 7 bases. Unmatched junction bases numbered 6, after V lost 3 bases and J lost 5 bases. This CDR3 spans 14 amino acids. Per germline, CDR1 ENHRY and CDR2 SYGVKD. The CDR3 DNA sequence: TGTGCCATCAGTGAAAGAGGGGGCTTTACTGAAGCTTTCTTT. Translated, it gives CAISERGGFTEAFF.

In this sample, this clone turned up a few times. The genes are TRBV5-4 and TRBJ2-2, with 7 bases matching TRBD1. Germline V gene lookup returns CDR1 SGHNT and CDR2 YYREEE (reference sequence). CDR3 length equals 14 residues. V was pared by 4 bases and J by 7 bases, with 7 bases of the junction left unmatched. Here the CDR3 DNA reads TGTGCCAGCAGCCAAGGACAGGTGCTCGGGGAGCTGTTTTTT. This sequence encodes CASSQGQVLGELFF.

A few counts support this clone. The CDR3 DNA follows: TGTGCCAGCAGTGAAAGAGGGGGGGGCCTCACAGATACGCAGTATTTT. It is translated as CASSERGGGLTDTQYF. This sequence joins TRBV6-1 and TRBJ2-3; D perhaps matches TRBD2 (7 bases). Germline V gene sequence: CDR1 MNHNS, CDR2 SASEGT. The V and J ends lost 2 bases and 2 bases respectively, with 14 bases between them. This CDR3 region has 16 residues.

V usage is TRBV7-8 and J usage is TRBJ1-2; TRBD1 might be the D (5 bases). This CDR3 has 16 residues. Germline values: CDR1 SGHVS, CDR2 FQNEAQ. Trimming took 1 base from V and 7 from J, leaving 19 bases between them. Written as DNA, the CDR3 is TGTGCCAGCAGCTTAGTGGGGCACGGCGACCGCGGTGGCTACACCTTC. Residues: CASSLVGHGDRGGYTF.

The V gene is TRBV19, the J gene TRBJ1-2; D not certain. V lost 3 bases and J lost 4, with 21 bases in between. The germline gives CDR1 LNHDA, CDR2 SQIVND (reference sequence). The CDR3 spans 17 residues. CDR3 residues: CASSIAPAGRLGYGYTF. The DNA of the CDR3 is TGTGCCAGTAGTATTGCTCCGGCGGGGAGGTTAGGCTATGGCTACACCTTC.